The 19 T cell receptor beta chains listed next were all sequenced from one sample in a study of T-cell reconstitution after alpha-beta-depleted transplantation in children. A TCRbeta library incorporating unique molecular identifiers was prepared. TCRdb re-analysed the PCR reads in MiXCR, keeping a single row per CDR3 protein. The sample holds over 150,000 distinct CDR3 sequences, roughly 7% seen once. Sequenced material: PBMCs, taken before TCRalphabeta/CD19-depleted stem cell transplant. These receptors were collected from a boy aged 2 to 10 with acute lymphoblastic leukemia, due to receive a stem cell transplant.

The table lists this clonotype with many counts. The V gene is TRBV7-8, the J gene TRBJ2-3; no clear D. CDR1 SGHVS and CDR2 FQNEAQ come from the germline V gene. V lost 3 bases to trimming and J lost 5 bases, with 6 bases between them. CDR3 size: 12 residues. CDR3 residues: CASSFKGDTQYF. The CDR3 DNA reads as TGTGCCAGCAGCTTCAAGGGAGATACGCAGTATTTT.

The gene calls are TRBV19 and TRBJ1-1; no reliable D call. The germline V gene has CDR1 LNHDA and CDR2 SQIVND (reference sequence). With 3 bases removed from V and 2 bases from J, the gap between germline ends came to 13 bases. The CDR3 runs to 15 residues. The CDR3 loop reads CASSIGGDLNTEAFF. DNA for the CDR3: TGTGCCAGTAGTATCGGAGGCGATCTAAACACTGAAGCTTTCTTT.

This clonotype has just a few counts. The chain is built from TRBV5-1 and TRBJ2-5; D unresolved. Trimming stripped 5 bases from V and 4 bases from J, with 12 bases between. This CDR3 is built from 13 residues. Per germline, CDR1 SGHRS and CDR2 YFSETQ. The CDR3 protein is CASSLAWGETQYF. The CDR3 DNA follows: TGCGCCAGCAGTTTAGCTTGGGGAGAGACCCAGTACTTC.

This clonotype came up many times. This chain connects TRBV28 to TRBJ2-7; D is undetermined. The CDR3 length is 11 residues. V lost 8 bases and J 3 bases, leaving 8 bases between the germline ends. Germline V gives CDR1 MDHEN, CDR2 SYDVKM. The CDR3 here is CASWDSYEQYF. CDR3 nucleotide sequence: TGTGCCAGCTGGGATAGCTACGAGCAGTACTTC.

In nucleotides, the CDR3 is TGCGCCAGCAGCCCCAGGACAGGAGACTACAATGAGCAGTTCTTC. Translated, it gives CASSPRTGDYNEQFF. V is TRBV5-1 and J is TRBJ2-1, with TRBD1 matching 7 bases. Germline values: CDR1 SGHRS, CDR2 YFSETQ. This CDR3 has 15 residues. Trimming removed 4 bases from V and 3 bases from J; junction bases left unmatched: 7.

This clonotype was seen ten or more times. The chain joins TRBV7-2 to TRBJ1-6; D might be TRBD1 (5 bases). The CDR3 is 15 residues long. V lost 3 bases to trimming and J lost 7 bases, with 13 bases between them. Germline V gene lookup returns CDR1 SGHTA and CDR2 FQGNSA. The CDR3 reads CASSFRGFSNSPLHF. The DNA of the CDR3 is TGTGCCAGCAGCTTCCGGGGGTTCAGCAATTCACCCCTCCACTTT.

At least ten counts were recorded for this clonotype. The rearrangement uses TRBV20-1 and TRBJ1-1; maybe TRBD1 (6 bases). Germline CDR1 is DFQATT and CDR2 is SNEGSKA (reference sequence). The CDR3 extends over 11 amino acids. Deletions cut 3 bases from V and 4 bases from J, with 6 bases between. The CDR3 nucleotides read TGCAGTGCTAGCAGGGGCACTGAAGCTTTCTTT. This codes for CSASRGTEAFF.

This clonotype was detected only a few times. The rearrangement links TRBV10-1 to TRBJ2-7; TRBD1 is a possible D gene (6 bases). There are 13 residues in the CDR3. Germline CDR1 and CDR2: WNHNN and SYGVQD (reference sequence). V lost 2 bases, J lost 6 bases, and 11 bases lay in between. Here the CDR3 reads CASSETQGGEQYF. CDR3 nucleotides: TGCGCCAGCAGTGAGACACAGGGTGGCGAGCAGTACTTC.

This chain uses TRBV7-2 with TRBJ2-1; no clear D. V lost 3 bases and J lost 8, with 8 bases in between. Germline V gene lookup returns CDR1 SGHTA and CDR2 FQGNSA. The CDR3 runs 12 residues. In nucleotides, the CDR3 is TGTGCCAGCAGCTTTACGCGCTATGAGCAGTTCTTC. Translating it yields CASSFTRYEQFF.

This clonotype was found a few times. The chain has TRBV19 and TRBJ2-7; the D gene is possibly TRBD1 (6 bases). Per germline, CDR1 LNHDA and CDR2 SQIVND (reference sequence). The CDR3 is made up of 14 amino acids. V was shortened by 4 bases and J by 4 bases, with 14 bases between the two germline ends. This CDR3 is CASSTRDKTYEQYF. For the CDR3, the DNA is TGTGCCAGTAGTACCCGGGACAAAACTTACGAGCAGTACTTC.

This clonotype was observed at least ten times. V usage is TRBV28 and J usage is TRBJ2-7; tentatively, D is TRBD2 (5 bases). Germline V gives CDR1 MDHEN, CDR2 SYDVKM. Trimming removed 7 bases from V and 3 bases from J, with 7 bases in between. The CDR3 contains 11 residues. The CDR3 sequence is CASTGVYEQYF. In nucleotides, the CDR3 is TGTGCCAGCACCGGGGTCTACGAGCAGTACTTC. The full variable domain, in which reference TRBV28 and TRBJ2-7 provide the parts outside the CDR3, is DVKVTQSSRYLVKRTGEKVFLECVQDMDHENMFWYRQDPGLGLRLIYFSYDVKMKEKGDIPEGYSVSREKKERFSLILESASTNQTSMYLCASTGVYEQYFGPGTRLTVT.

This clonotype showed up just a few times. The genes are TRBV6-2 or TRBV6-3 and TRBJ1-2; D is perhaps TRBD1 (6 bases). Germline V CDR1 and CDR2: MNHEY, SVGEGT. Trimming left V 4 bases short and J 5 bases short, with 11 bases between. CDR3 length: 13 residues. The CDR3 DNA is TGTGCCAGCAGTTTTGGGGACACGTATGGCTACACCTTC. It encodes CASSFGDTYGYTF.

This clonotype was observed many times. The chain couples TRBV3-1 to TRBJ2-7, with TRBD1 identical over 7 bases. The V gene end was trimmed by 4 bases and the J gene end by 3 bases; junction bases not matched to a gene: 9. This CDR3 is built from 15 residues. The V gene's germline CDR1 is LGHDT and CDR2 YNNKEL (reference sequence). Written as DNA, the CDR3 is TGTGCCAGCAGCCCCCCTGGACAGGTTAACTACGAGCAGTACTTC. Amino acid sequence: CASSPPGQVNYEQYF.

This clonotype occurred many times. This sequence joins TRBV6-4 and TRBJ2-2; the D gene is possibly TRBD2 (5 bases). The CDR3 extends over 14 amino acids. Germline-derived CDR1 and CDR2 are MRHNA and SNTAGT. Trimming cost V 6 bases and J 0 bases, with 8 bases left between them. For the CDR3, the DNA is TGTGCCAGCAGCCCGGGGTCGAACACCGGGGAGCTGTTTTTT. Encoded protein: CASSPGSNTGELFF.

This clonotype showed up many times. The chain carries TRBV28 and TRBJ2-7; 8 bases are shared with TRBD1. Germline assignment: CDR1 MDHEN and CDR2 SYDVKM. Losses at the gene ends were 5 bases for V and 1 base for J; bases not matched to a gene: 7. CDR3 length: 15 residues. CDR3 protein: CASSPLGTGSYEQYF. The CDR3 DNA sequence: TGTGCCAGCAGTCCCTTAGGGACAGGTTCCTACGAGCAGTACTTC.

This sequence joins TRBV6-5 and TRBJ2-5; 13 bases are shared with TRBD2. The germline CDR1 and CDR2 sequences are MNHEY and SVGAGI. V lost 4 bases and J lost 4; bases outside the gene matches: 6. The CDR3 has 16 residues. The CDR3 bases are TGTGCCAGCAGTTCGCGACTAGCGGGGGGAGGAGAGACCCAGTACTTC. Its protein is CASSSRLAGGGETQYF.

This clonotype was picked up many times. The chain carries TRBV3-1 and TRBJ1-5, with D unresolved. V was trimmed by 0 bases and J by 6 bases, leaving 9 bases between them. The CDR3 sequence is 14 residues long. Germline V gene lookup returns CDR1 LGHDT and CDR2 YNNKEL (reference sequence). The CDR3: CASSQEPGSQPQHF. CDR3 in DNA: TGTGCCAGCAGCCAAGAACCGGGGAGTCAGCCCCAGCATTTT.

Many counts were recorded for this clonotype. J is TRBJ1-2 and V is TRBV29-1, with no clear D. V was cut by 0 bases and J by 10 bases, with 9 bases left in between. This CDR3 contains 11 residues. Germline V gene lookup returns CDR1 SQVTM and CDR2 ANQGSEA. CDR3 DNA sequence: TGCAGCGTTGAAGAGCGGTGGGCCTACACCTTC. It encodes CSVEERWAYTF. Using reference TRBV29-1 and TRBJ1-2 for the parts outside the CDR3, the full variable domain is SAVISQKPSRDICQRGTSLTIQCQVDSQVTMMFWYRQQPGQSLTLIATANQGSEATYESGFVIDKFPISRPNLTFSTLTVSNMSPEDSSIYLCSVEERWAYTFGSGTRLTVV.

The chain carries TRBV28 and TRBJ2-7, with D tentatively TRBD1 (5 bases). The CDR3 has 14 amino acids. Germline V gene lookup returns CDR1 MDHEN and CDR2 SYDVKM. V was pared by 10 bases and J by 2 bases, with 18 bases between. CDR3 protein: CATQGDLGTYEQYF. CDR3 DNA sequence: TGTGCCACCCAAGGGGATTTAGGGACCTACGAGCAGTACTTC.